The subject of this entry is one TCR beta chain. Its target is unknown. V dropped 8 bases and J dropped 0 bases, with 10 bases sitting between them. CDR1 is SNHLY, CDR2 FYNNEI, per germline. CDR3 length equals 14 residues. The entry originates in a study of Ad26.COV2.S vaccination and SARS-CoV-2 variants. Overall study context: Trial arm assignment for the donor was COV1001 Ad26.COV2.S. Broader study findings: Vaccine recipients showed a spike-specific TCR breadth that was higher than in placebo recipients.

Generated by immunoSEQ multiplex PCR, the TCRdb table keeps only in-frame clones and is missing some. The data contain 300,000 to 350,000 clones, 90% of them seen just once; the ten biggest clones take up about 5.4%. Described treatment: over 15 received Ad26.COV2.S at low or high dose, single or two shots; about 5 received placebo; per-sample allocation not given. The samples date from day 63 after the first vaccine or placebo injection. The shot given was an Ad26 vector that makes Wuhan-strain SARS-CoV-2 spike. The source is a person aged 18-60 years who received the Ad26.COV2.S COVID-19 vaccine or a placebo. The chain joins TRBV2 to TRBJ1-4; D is uncertain. This specimen consisted of peripheral blood, obtained in a trial of Ad26.COV2.S vaccine versus placebo. In DNA, the CDR3 is TGTGCCAGCGGTCGGGCGGCAACTAATGAAAAACTGTTTTTT. Protein: CASGRAATNEKLFF.